Presented here are 11 T cell receptor beta chains from one specimen sequenced in a study of T cell responses to AZD1222 COVID-19 vaccine. Some clones are missing from TCRdb's copy, which holds only in-frame ones; the method was immunoSEQ multiplex PCR. The sample has some 100,000 clones, roughly 88% seen once. The specimen comprised peripheral blood, sampled on day 0 of AZD1222 vaccination. These TCRs come from an adult in good health.

The rearrangement links TRBV18 to TRBJ1-2, with unresolved D. The germline V gene has CDR1 KGHSH and CDR2 LQKENI. The V end was cut by 0 bases, the J end by 8 bases, with 13 bases between. The CDR3 runs 14 residues. The CDR3 protein is CASSPPSQVPGYTF. CDR3 coding DNA: TGTGCCAGCTCACCACCGTCCCAGGTGCCCGGCTACACCTTC.

The chain combines TRBV6-5 with TRBJ1-5; weak D call: TRBD1 (6 bases). V was clipped by 5 bases and J by 5 bases, with 10 bases between them. The CDR3 has 13 amino acids. Germline V CDR1 and CDR2: MNHEY, SVGAGI. The CDR3 bases are TGTGCCAGCAGTCTACACAGGGATCAGCCCCAGCATTTT. As protein: CASSLHRDQPQHF.

The chain uses TRBV19 and TRBJ2-7; 8 bases are a match to TRBD2. CDR3 length equals 14 residues. V gave up 5 bases and J gave up 4 bases; unmatched junction bases: 7. Looked up from germline, CDR1 is LNHDA and CDR2 is SQIVND (reference sequence). CDR3 sequence: CASSLAGNLYEQYF. The CDR3 coding sequence is TGTGCCAGTAGTCTAGCGGGTAACCTTTACGAGCAGTACTTC.

The rearrangement joins TRBV7-9 to TRBJ1-1; 8 bases are a match to TRBD1. J lost 4 bases, V lost 5 bases, and 9 bases had no gene match. CDR1 is SEHNR and CDR2 is FQNEAQ in the germline V gene (reference sequence). CDR3 length equals 15 residues. DNA for the CDR3: TGTGCCAGCAGCACCCCAGGGGGCGCCCTCACTGAAGCTTTCTTT. Translating gives CASSTPGGALTEAFF.

This sequence joins TRBV19 and TRBJ2-1, with D possibly matching TRBD2 (5 bases). V lost 2 bases, J lost 6 bases, and 20 bases lay in between. In germline, CDR1 is LNHDA, CDR2 SQIVND (reference sequence). This CDR3 is built from 17 residues. The CDR3 sequence is CASSIPAPGIQSNEQFF. CDR3 in DNA: TGTGCCAGTAGTATACCGGCGCCCGGGATCCAATCCAATGAGCAGTTCTTC.

The chain has TRBV10-3 and TRBJ1-1; a possible D gene is TRBD1 (6 bases). The germline V and J ends were trimmed by 10 bases and 1 base, with 7 bases remaining between them. This CDR3 comprises 11 residues. Germline CDR1 reads ENHRY; CDR2 reads SYGVKD. The CDR3 DNA follows: TGTGCCACGACAGGGAACACTGAAGCTTTCTTT. Amino acids: CATTGNTEAFF.

This clone appeared a few times. The chain recombines TRBV24-1 with TRBJ1-3, with 7 nucleotides matching TRBD1. The J segment lost 4 bases and the V segment lost 4 bases, leaving 6 bases of the junction unmatched. Germline CDR1 and CDR2: KGHDR and SFDVKD. CDR3 length equals 15 residues. The CDR3 sequence is CATSEEGGAGNTIYF. The CDR3 DNA is TGTGCCACCAGTGAGGAAGGGGGCGCCGGAAACACCATATATTTT.

The rearrangement uses TRBV25-1 and TRBJ1-2; D might be TRBD1 (5 bases). The CDR3 is 16 residues long. Germline V lookup: CDR1 MGHDK, CDR2 SYGVNS. Trimming removed 6 bases from V and 5 bases from J, with 22 bases in between. The CDR3 DNA reads TGTGCCAGCAGCCATACACCTTACTGGGGCGGGTATGGCTACACCTTC. Protein: CASSHTPYWGGYGYTF.

J is TRBJ1-2 and V is TRBV29-1, with D unresolved. V was clipped by 7 bases and J by 4 bases, with 4 bases between them. From germline, CDR1 is SQVTM and CDR2 ANQGSEA. The length of the CDR3 is 9 residues. CDR3 coding DNA: TGCAGCGGGCCCTATGGCTACACCTTC. It yields the protein CSGPYGYTF.

This clone was seen a single time. The J gene is TRBJ1-4, the V gene TRBV3-1 (or the pseudogene TRBV3-2), with D unclear. The germline V gene has CDR1 LGHDT and CDR2 YNNKEL (reference sequence). CDR3 size: 14 residues. Trimming took 4 bases from V and 8 from J, leaving 14 bases between them. The CDR3 nucleotides read TGTGCCAGCAGCCTTAGGAGGGTAGGGGAAAAACTGTTTTTT. It codes for CASSLRRVGEKLFF.

The rearrangement links TRBV28 to TRBJ2-7; no clear D gene. The CDR3 contains 11 residues. Trimming left V 2 bases short and J 5 bases short, with 4 bases between. Germline lookup yields CDR1 MDHEN and CDR2 SYDVKM. The chain's CDR3 is CASSLLHEQYF. DNA of the CDR3: TGTGCCAGCAGTTTACTACACGAGCAGTACTTC.